This T cell receptor (beta chain) was identified in a study of T cell responses to AZD1222 COVID-19 vaccine. Overall study context: Second-dose recipients at about 4 or about 12 weeks were treated as one pooled group.

In the case of this clone: Its antigen is still unknown.

V gave up 4 bases and J gave up 7 bases, with 11 bases separating them. In germline, CDR1 is GTSNPN, CDR2 SVGIG (reference sequence). CDR3 length: 12 amino acids. Study results and limitations: Spike-specific TCR depth and breadth grew after two AZD1222 doses. Clonal diversity was possibly underestimated, and white British individuals and females predominated among donors.

Libraries were prepared by immunoSEQ multiplex PCR; TCRdb keeps only in-frame clonotypes and omits some of them. The sample records around 71,000 clones, roughly 80% being singletons. The chain uses TRBV30 and TRBJ1-5; D possibly corresponds to TRBD1 (5 bases). Specimen: peripheral blood, collected on day 0 of AZD1222 vaccination. The clonotype originates from an adult in good health. The CDR3 DNA reads as TGTGCCTGGAACTATCAGGGACAGCCCCAGCATTTT. Translated, it gives CAWNYQGQPQHF.